These 8 T cell receptor beta chains originate from one sample sequenced in a study of blood T cell repertoires in COVID-19. Method: immunoSEQ multiplex PCR; TCRdb's copy keeps in-frame clones and lacks some. Here the sample spans roughly 130,000 clones, roughly 80% being singletons. The source material was PBMCs or T cells enriched from blood (not recorded which). Source of these receptors: a man aged 50-59 years who had recovered from COVID-19.

The chain uses TRBV30 and TRBJ2-5; D perhaps matches TRBD2 (7 bases). The CDR3 covers 12 residues. The V end lost 8 bases, the J end lost 4 bases, and 14 bases lay between the germline ends. CDR1 is GTSNPN, CDR2 SVGIG, per germline (reference sequence). The CDR3 bases are TGTGCCCAAGGTCGGGGGGCAGAGACCCAGTACTTC. It codes for CAQGRGAETQYF.

This sequence joins TRBV29-1 and TRBJ2-1; D might be TRBD2 (5 bases). Germline V gene lookup returns CDR1 SQVTM and CDR2 ANQGSEA. The CDR3 totals 11 residues. Trimming took 4 bases from V and 9 from J, leaving 10 bases between them. The CDR3 nucleotides read TGCAGCGTTGCCGGGGTCACTGAGCAGTTCTTC. Translated: CSVAGVTEQFF.

The chain carries TRBV30 and TRBJ2-7; D may be TRBD2 (5 bases). The CDR3 is 13 residues long. Germline loops: CDR1 GTSNPN, CDR2 SVGIG (reference sequence). Trimming removed 5 bases from V and 3 bases from J, with 14 bases in between. CDR3 nucleotides: TGTGCCTGGGGAAAGACACGGGGCTACGAGCAGTACTTC. The encoded protein is CAWGKTRGYEQYF.

The chain joins TRBV27 to TRBJ1-1; D remains unclear. Trimming pared 7 bases from V and 0 bases from J, leaving 15 bases between. The CDR3 consists of 15 residues. The germline V gene has CDR1 MNHEY and CDR2 SMNVEV (reference sequence). The CDR3 loop reads CASTAGIGMNTEAFF. CDR3 in DNA: TGTGCCAGCACTGCGGGGATAGGAATGAACACTGAAGCTTTCTTT.

This clone showed up just once. The chain carries TRBV7-9 and TRBJ1-1, with 8 bases lining up with TRBD1. V dropped 4 bases and J dropped 5; count of bases not matched to a gene: 15. The CDR3 contains 17 residues. CDR1 and CDR2 from the germline V gene are SEHNR and FQNEAQ (reference sequence). The CDR3: CASSSAVLTGGKTEAFF. Written as DNA, the CDR3 is TGTGCCAGCAGCTCAGCGGTTCTTACAGGGGGAAAAACTGAAGCTTTCTTT. The full variable domain, rest sourced from reference TRBV7-9 and TRBJ1-1, is DTGVSQNPRHKITKRGQNVTFRCDPISEHNRLYWYRQTLGQGPEFLTYFQNEAQLEKSRLLSDRFSAERPKGSFSTLEIQRTEQGDSAMYLCASSSAVLTGGKTEAFFGQGTRLTVV.

The chain employs TRBV18 and TRBJ2-2; 8 bases fit TRBD2. The CDR3 has 18 residues. Germline values: CDR1 KGHSH, CDR2 LQKENI. The junction had 9 bases not matched to a gene; V was cut back by 3 bases and J by 0 bases. CDR3 in DNA: TGTGCCAGCTCACCCGAGCAACCGGGACTAGCGAACACCGGGGAGCTGTTTTTT. Amino acids: CASSPEQPGLANTGELFF.

This clone was observed once. The junction departs from germline at one end; a sequencing error may be responsible. The chain links TRBV27 to TRBJ2-3; TRBD2 matches at 14 bases. The CDR3 is 18 amino acids. The V gene's germline CDR1 is MNHEY and CDR2 SMNVEV (reference sequence). The CDR3 DNA sequence: TGTGCCAGCAGTCCTCGAGGGGTGGGACTAGCGGGGGCCTACGTTAAACATTTT. It encodes CASSPRGVGLAGAYVKHF.

The rearrangement links TRBV12-5 to TRBJ1-1, with 7 bases aligning to TRBD1. J lost 4 bases, V lost 3 bases, and 5 bases had no gene match. The germline V gene encodes CDR1 LGHNT and CDR2 FRNRAP. This CDR3 is built from 14 residues. The CDR3 DNA is TGTGCTAGTGGTTTAGGGGGCAAGGGCACTGAAGCTTTCTTT. As protein: CASGLGGKGTEAFF.